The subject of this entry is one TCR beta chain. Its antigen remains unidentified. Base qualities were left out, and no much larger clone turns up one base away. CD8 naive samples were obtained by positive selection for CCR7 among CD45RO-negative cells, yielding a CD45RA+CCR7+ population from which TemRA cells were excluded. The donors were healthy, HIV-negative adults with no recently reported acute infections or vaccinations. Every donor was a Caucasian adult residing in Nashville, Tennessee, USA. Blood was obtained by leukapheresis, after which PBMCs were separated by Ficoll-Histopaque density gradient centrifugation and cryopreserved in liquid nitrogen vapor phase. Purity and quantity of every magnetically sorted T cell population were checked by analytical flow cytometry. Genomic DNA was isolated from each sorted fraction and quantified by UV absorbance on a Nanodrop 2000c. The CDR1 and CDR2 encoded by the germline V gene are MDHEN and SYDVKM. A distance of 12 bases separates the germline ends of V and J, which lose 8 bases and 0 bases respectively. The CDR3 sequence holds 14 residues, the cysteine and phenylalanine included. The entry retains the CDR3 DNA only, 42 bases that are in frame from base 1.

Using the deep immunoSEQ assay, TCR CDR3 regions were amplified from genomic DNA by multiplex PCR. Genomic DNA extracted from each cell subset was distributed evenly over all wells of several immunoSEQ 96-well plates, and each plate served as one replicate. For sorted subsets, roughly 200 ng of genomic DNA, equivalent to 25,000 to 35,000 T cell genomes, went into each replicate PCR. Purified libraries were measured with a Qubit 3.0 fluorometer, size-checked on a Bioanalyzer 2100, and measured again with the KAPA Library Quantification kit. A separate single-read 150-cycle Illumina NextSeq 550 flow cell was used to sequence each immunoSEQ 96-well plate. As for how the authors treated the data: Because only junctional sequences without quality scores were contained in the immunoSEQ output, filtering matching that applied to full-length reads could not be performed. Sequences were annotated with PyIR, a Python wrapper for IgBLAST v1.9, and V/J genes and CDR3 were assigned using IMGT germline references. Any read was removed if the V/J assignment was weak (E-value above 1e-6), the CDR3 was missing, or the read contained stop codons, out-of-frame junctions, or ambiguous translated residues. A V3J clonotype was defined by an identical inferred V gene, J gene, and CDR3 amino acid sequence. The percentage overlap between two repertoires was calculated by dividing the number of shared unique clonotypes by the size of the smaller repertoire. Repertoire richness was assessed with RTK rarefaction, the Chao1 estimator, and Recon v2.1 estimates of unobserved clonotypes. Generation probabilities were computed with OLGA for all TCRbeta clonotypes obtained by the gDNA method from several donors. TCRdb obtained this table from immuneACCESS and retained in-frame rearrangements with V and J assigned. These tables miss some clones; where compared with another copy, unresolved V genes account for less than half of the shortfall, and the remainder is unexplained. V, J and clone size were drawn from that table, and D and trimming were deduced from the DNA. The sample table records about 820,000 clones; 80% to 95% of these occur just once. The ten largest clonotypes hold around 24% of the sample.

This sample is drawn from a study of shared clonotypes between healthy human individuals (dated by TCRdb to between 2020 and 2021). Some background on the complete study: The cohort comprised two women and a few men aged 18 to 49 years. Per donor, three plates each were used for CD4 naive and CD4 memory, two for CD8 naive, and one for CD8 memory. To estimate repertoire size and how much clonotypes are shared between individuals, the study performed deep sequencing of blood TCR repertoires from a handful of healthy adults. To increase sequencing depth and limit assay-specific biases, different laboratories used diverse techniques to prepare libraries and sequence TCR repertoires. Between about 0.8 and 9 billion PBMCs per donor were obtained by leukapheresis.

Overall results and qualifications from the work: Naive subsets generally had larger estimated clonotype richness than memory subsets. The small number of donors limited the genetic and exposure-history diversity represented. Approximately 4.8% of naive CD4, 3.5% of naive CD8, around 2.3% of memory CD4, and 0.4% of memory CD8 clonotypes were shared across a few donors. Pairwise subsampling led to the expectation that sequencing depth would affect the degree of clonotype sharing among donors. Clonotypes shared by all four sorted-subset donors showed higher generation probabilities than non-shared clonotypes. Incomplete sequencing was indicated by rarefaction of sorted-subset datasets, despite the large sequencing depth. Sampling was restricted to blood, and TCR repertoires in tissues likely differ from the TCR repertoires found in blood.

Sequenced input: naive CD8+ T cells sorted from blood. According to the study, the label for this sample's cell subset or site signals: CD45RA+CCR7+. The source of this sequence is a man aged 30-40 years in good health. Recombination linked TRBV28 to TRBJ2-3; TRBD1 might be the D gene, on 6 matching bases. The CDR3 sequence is CASRRDTSTDTQYF. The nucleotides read TGTGCCAGCCGCCGGGACACCAGCACAGATACGCAGTATTTT.